This T cell receptor beta chain was captured in a study of T cell clones after liver transplantation. Findings and limits, study-wide: Donor-reactive sequences fell more than third party-reactive ones, suggesting partial deletion.

Sequencing was performed with immunoSEQ multiplex PCR; in TCRdb, only in-frame clones are kept and a portion is missing. The top ten hold about 5% of the sample, which has roughly 5,100 clones, around 30% seen once. TCRbeta sequences of proliferating CFSE-low MLR cells were labeled alloreactive. In the case of this clone: Its target is unknown.

Trimming pared 5 bases from V and 2 bases from J, leaving 12 bases between. CDR1 and CDR2 (germline): SGHTA, FQGNSA. CDR3 length equals 14 residues. Sequences were obtained from CD4+ T cells from cultured PBMCs. The chain is built from TRBV7-2 and TRBJ2-5; D perhaps matches TRBD2 (5 bases). This receptor was taken from a human patient who received a liver transplant. Some T cells may possibly be graft donor cells. The CDR3 here is CASSHADLQETQYF. CDR3 DNA: TGTGCCAGCAGCCATGCGGACTTGCAAGAGACCCAGTACTTC.